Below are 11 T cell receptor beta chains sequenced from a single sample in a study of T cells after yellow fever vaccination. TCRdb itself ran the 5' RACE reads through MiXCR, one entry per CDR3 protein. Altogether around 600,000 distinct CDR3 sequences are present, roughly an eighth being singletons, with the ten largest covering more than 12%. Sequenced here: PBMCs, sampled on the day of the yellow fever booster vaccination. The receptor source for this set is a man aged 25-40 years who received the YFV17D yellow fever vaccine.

The CDR3 is CATSVSGVETQYF. As DNA, the CDR3 is TGTGCCACCTCCGTTAGCGGGGTGGAGACCCAGTACTTC. This chain uses TRBV5-6 with TRBJ2-5; 8 nucleotides line up with TRBD2. CDR1 SGHDT and CDR2 YYEEEE come from the germline V gene. The ends lost 9 bases at V and 5 bases at J; junction bases unmatched: 9. This CDR3 has 13 residues.

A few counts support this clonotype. The CDR3 bases are TGCAGTGCTAGAGTCCGGGACCTGAGGAACTATGGCTACACCTTC. It yields the protein CSARVRDLRNYGYTF. This chain joins TRBV20-1 and TRBJ1-2; tentatively, D is TRBD1 (5 bases). Germline lookup yields CDR1 DFQATT and CDR2 SNEGSKA (reference sequence). The V gene lost 1 base and the J gene lost 2 bases, with 14 bases spanning the gap. This CDR3 is built from 15 residues.

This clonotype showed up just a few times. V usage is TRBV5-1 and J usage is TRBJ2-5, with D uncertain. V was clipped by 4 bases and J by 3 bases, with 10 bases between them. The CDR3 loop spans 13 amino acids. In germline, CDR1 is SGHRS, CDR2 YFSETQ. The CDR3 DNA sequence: TGCGCCAGCAGCATCCTAGATGAAGAGACCCAGTACTTC. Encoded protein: CASSILDEETQYF.

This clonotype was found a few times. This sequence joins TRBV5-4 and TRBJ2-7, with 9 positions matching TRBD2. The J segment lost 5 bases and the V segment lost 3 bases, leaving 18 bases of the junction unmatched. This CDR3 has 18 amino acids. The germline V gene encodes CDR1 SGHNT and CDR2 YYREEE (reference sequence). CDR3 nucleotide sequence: TGTGCCAGCAGCTCCCCCCCCCCTAGCGGGATGCCATACAACGAGCAGTACTTC. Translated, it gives CASSSPPPSGMPYNEQYF.

CDR3 amino acids: CASSPGGSGTYNEQFF. The CDR3 nucleotides read TGTGCCAGCAGCCCCGGAGGGAGCGGTACCTACAATGAGCAGTTCTTC. The V gene is TRBV28, the J gene TRBJ2-1; the D gene is possibly TRBD2 (6 bases). V lost 6 bases and J 2 bases, leaving 17 bases between the germline ends. The germline V gene has CDR1 MDHEN and CDR2 SYDVKM. This CDR3 is built from 16 residues.

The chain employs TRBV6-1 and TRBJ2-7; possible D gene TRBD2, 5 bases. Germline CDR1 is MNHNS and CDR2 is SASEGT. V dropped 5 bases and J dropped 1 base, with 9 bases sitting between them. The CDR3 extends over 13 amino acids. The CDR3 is CASSPTISYEQYF. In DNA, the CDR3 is TGTGCCAGCAGTCCGACTATTTCCTACGAGCAGTACTTC.

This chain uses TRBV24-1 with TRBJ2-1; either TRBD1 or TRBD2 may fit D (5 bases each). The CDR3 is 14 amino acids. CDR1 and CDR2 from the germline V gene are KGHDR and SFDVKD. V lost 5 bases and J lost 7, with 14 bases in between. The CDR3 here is CATSAWDLRNEQFF. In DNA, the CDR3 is TGTGCCACCAGTGCCTGGGACCTGAGAAATGAGCAGTTCTTC.

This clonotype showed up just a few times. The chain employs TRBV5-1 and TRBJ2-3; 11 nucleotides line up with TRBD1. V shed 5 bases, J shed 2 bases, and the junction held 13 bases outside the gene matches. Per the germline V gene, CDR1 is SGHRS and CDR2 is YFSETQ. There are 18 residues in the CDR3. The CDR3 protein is CASRRSGTGGTPTDTQYF. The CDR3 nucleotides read TGCGCCAGCAGGCGGTCCGGGACAGGGGGAACCCCCACAGATACGCAGTATTTT.

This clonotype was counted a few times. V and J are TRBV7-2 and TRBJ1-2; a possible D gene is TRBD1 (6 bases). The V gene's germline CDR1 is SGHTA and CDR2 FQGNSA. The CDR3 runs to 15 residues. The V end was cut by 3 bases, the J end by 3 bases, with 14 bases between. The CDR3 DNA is TGTGCCAGCAGCTTCACCGGGACACCTGACTATGGCTACACCTTC. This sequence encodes CASSFTGTPDYGYTF.

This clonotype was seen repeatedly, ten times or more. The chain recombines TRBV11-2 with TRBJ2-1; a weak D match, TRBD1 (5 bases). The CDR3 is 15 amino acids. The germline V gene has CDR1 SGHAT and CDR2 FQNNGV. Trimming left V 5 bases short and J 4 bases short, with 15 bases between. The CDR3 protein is CASSRQGPPYNEQFF. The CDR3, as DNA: TGTGCCAGCAGCCGTCAGGGTCCCCCATACAATGAGCAGTTCTTC.

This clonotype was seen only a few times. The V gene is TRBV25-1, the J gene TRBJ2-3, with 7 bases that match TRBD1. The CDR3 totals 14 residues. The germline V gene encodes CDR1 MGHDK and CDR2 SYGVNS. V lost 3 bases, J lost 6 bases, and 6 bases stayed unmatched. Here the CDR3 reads CASSEGQITDTQYF. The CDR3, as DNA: TGTGCCAGCAGTGAGGGACAGATTACGGATACGCAGTATTTT. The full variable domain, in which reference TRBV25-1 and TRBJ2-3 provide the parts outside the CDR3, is EADIYQTPRYLVIGTGKKITLECSQTMGHDKMYWYQQDPGMELHLIHYSYGVNSTEKGDLSSESTVSRIRTEHFPLTLESARPSHTSQYLCASSEGQITDTQYFGPGTRLTVL.